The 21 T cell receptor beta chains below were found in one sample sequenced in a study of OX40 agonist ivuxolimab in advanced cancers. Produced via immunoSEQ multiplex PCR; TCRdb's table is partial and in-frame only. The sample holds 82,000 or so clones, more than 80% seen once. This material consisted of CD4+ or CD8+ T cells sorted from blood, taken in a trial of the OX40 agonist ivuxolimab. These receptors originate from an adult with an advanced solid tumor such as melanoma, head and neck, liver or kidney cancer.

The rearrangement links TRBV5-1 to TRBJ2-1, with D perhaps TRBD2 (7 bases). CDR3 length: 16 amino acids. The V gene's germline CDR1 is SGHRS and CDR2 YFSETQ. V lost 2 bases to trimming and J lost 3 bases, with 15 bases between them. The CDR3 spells CASSLGRGAFYNEQFF. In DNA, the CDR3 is TGCGCCAGCAGCTTAGGTCGGGGGGCCTTCTACAATGAGCAGTTCTTC.

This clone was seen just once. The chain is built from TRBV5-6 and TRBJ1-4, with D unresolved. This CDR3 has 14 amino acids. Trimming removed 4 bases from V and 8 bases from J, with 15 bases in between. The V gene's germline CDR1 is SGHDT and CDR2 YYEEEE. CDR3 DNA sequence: TGTGCCAGCAGCGCGGACCTTTCACAGGAAAAACTGTTTTTT. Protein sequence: CASSADLSQEKLFF. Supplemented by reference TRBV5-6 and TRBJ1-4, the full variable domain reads DAGVTQSPTHLIKTRGQQVTLRCSPKSGHDTVSWYQQALGQGPQFIFQYYEEEERQRGNFPDRFSGHQFPNYSSELNVNALLLGDSALYLCASSADLSQEKLFFGSGTQLSVL.

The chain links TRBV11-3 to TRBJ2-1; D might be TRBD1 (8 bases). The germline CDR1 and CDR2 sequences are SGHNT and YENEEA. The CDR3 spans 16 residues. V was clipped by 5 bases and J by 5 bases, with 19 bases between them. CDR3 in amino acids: CASSRYGTGGDNEQFF. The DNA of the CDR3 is TGTGCCAGCAGCCGCTATGGAACAGGGGGGGACAATGAGCAGTTCTTC.

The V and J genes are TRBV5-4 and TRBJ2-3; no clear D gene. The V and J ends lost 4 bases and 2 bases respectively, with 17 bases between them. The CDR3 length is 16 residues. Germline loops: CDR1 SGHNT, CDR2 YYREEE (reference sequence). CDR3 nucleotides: TGTGCCAGCAGCGGTAAGGTCCACTCCTCCACAGATACGCAGTATTTT. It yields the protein CASSGKVHSSTDTQYF.

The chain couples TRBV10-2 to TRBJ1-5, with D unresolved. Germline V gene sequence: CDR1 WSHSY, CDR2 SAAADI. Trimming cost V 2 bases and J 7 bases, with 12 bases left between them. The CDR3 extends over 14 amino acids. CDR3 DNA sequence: TGCGCCAGCAGTGAGAGCCGTCGGGAGCAGCCCCAGCATTTT. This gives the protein CASSESRREQPQHF.

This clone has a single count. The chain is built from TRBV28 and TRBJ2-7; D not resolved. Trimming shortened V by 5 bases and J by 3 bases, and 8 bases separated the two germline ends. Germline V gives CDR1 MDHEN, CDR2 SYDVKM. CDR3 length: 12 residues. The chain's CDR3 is CASSLQDYEQYF. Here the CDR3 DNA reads TGTGCCAGCAGTCTTCAAGACTACGAGCAGTACTTC. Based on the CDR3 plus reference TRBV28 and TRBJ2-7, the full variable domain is DVKVTQSSRYLVKRTGEKVFLECVQDMDHENMFWYRQDPGLGLRLIYFSYDVKMKEKGDIPEGYSVSREKKERFSLILESASTNQTSMYLCASSLQDYEQYFGPGTRLTVT.

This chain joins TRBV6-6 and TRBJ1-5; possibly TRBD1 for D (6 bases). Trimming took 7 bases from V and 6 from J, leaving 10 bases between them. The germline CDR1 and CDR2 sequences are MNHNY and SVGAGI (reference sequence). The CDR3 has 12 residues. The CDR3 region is CASTQGSQPQHF. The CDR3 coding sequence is TGTGCCAGCACACAGGGCAGTCAGCCCCAGCATTTT.

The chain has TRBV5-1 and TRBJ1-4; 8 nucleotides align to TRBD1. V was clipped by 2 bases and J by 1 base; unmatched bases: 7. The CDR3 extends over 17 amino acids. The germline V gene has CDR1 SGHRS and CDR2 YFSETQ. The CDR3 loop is CASSLQTGGGTNEKLFF. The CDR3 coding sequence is TGCGCCAGCAGCTTACAAACAGGGGGTGGAACTAATGAAAAACTGTTTTTT.

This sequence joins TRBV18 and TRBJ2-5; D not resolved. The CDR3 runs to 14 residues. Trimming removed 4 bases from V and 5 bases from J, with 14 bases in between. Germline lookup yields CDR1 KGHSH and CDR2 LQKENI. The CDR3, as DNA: TGTGCCAGCTCACTAGGGTCATACGCGGAGACCCAGTACTTC. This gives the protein CASSLGSYAETQYF. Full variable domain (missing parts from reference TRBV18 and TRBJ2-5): NAGVMQNPRHLVRRRGQEARLRCSPMKGHSHVYWYRQLPEEGLKFMVYLQKENIIDESGMPKERFSAEFPKEGPSILRIQQVVRGDSAAYFCASSLGSYAETQYFGPGTRLLVL.

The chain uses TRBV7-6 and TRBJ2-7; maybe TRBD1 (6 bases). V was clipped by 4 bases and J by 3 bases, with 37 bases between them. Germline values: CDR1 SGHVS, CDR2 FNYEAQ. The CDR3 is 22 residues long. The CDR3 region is CASSWGRRSLMTGQPTDYEQYF. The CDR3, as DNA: TGTGCCAGCAGCTGGGGGCGTCGGTCTCTAATGACGGGACAACCGACCGACTACGAGCAGTACTTC. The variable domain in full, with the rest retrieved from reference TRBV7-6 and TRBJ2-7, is GAGVSQSPRYKVTKRGQDVALRCDPISGHVSLYWYRQALGQGPEFLTYFNYEAQQDKSGLPNDRFSAERPEGSISTLTIQRTEQRDSAMYRCASSWGRRSLMTGQPTDYEQYFGPGTRLTVT.

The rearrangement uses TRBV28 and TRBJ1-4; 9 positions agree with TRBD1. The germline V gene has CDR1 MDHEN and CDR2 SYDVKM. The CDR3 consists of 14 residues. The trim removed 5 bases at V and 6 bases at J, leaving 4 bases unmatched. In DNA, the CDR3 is TGTGCCAGCAGTCCTTGGACAGGGGATGAAAAACTGTTTTTT. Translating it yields CASSPWTGDEKLFF.

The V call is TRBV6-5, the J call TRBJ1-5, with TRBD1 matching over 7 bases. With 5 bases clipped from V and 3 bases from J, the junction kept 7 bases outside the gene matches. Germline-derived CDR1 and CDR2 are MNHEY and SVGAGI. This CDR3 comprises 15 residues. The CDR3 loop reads CASSGRDSYNQPQHF. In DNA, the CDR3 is TGTGCCAGCAGTGGGCGGGACAGCTACAATCAGCCCCAGCATTTT.

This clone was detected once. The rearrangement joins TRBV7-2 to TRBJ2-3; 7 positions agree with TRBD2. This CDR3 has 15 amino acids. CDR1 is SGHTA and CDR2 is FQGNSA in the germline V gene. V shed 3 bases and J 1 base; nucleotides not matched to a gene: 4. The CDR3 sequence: CASSFRAGGTDTQYF. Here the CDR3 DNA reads TGTGCCAGCAGCTTTCGTGCGGGGGGCACAGATACGCAGTATTTT.

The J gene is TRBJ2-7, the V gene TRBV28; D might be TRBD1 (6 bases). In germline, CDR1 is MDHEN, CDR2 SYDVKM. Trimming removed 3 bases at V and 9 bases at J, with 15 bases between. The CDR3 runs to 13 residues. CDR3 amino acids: CASSFRQVAWQYF. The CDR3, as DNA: TGTGCCAGCAGTTTCCGACAGGTGGCGTGGCAGTACTTC.

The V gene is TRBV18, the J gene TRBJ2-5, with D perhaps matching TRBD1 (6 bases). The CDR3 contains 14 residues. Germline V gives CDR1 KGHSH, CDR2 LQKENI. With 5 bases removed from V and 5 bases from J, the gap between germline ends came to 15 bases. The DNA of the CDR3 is TGTGCCAGCTCATCAGGATCAGGGGTGGAGACCCAGTACTTC. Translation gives CASSSGSGVETQYF.

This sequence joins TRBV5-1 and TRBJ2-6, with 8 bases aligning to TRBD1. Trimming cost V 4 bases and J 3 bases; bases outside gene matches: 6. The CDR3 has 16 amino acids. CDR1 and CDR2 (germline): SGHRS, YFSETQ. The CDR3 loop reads CASSPTGEYGANVLTF. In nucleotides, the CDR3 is TGCGCCAGCAGCCCGACAGGGGAATATGGGGCCAACGTCCTGACTTTC.

CDR3 protein: CATSRDRGTDTQYF. The CDR3 bases are TGTGCCACCAGCAGGGACAGGGGCACAGATACGCAGTATTTT. The rearrangement uses TRBV15 and TRBJ2-3; the match to TRBD1 covers 8 bases. Germline V gene sequence: CDR1 LNHNV, CDR2 YYDKDF (reference sequence). The CDR3 extends over 14 amino acids. V was clipped by 3 bases and J by 1 base; unmatched bases: 0.

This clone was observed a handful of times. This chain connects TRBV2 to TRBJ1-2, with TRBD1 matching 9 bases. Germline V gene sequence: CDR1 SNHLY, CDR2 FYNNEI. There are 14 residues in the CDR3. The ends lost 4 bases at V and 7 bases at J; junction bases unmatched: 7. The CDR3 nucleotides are TGTGCCAGCAGTGGTGGACAGGGGCGCCTTGGCTACACCTTC. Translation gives CASSGGQGRLGYTF.

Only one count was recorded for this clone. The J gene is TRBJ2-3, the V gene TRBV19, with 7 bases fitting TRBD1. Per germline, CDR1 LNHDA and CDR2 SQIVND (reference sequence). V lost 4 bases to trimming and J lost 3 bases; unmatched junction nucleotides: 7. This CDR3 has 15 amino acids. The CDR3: CASSTGQPGTDTQYF. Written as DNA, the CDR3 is TGTGCCAGTAGTACGGGACAGCCGGGTACAGATACGCAGTATTTT.

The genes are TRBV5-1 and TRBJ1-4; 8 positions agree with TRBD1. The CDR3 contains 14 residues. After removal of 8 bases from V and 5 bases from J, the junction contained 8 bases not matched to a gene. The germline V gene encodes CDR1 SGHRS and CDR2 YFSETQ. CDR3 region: CASMAGTGNEKLFF. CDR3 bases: TGCGCCAGTATGGCCGGGACAGGCAATGAAAAACTGTTTTTT.

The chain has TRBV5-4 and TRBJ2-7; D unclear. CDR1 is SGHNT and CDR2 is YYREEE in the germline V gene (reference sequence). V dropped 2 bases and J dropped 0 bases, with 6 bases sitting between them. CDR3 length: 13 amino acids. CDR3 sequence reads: CASSLGSSYEQYF. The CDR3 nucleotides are TGTGCCAGCAGCTTAGGCAGCTCCTACGAGCAGTACTTC. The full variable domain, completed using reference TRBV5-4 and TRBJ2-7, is ETGVTQSPTHLIKTRGQQVTLRCSSQSGHNTVSWYQQALGQGPQFIFQYYREEENGRGNFPPRFSGLQFPNYSSELNVNALELDDSALYLCASSLGSSYEQYFGPGTRLTVT.